Below, 15 T cell receptor beta chains from the same sample are listed, as sequenced in a study of blood T cell repertoires in COVID-19. Generated by immunoSEQ multiplex PCR, the TCRdb table keeps only in-frame clones and is missing some. Here the sample spans under 90,000 clones, 70% to 75% being singletons. Sequences were obtained from peripheral blood. Receptor source: a man in his forties or fifties with active or convalescent COVID-19.

A few counts support this clone. The chain carries TRBV6-5 and TRBJ1-2, with 8 positions matching TRBD1. Germline CDR1 reads MNHEY; CDR2 reads SVGAGI. The length of the CDR3 is 13 residues. With 10 bases clipped from V and 5 bases from J, the junction kept 9 bases outside the gene matches. As DNA, the CDR3 is TGTGCCATCGGACAGGGCATATGGTATGGCTACACCTTC. Protein sequence: CAIGQGIWYGYTF.

The V call is TRBV5-6, the J call TRBJ1-1, with 7 bases identical to TRBD1. The CDR3 extends over 14 amino acids. Germline trimming cut 3 bases from V and 1 base from J; bases unmatched to any gene: 3. The germline V gene encodes CDR1 SGHDT and CDR2 YYEEEE. CDR3 in amino acids: CASSWGQPNTEAFF. CDR3 nucleotide sequence: TGTGCCAGCAGCTGGGGACAGCCGAACACTGAAGCTTTCTTT.

This chain joins TRBV24-1 and TRBJ1-5, with D uncertain. Germline V lookup: CDR1 KGHDR, CDR2 SFDVKD. V lost 7 bases to trimming and J lost 6 bases, with 12 bases between them. The CDR3 sequence is 13 residues long. CDR3 in amino acids: CATSGGVAQPQHF. The CDR3 DNA reads as TGTGCCACCAGCGGCGGGGTGGCTCAGCCCCAGCATTTT.

V usage is TRBV7-9 and J usage is TRBJ1-1, with TRBD1 matching over 10 bases. Germline V gives CDR1 SEHNR, CDR2 FQNEAQ (reference sequence). Losses at the gene ends were 3 bases for V and 6 bases for J; bases not matched to a gene: 10. This CDR3 comprises 16 residues. CDR3 amino acids: CASSLRPTGGASEAFF. In DNA, the CDR3 is TGTGCCAGCAGCTTGCGGCCGACAGGGGGCGCGTCTGAAGCTTTCTTT.

The V and J genes are TRBV14 and TRBJ2-7, with 9 bases lining up with TRBD1. Germline CDR1 is SGHDN and CDR2 is FVKESK. With V trimmed by 3 bases and J by 4 bases, 7 bases remained unmatched. The CDR3 is 15 amino acids. The CDR3 DNA reads as TGTGCCAGCAGCCAGGCCGGGACAGGGACGTACGAGCAGTACTTC. This sequence encodes CASSQAGTGTYEQYF.

The CDR3 DNA follows: TGTGCCAGCAGCGCCACTCGGACAGGGAACGAGCAGTACTTC. Its translation is CASSATRTGNEQYF. This rearrangement joins TRBV2 to TRBJ2-7, with TRBD1 identical over 8 bases. This CDR3 contains 14 residues. CDR1 is SNHLY and CDR2 is FYNNEI in the germline V gene. V shed 6 bases and J 5 bases; nucleotides not matched to a gene: 9.

V and J are TRBV5-8 and TRBJ1-4; TRBD1 might be the D (5 bases). V dropped 2 bases and J dropped 4 bases, with 9 bases sitting between them. There are 14 residues in the CDR3. Germline CDR1 SGHTS, CDR2 YDEGEE. CDR3 region: CASSFRQLNEKLFF. The CDR3 coding sequence is TGTGCCAGCAGCTTTAGACAGCTTAATGAAAAACTGTTTTTT. Variable domain in full (rest from reference TRBV5-8 and TRBJ1-4): EAGVTQSPTHLIKTRGQQATLRCSPISGHTSVYWYQQALGLGLQFLLWYDEGEERNRGNFPPRFSGRQFPNYSSELNVNALELEDSALYLCASSFRQLNEKLFFGSGTQLSVL.

This chain connects TRBV27 to TRBJ1-2; no firm D call. This CDR3 comprises 14 residues. The germline V gene encodes CDR1 MNHEY and CDR2 SMNVEV (reference sequence). Trimming took off 2 bases at V and 2 bases at J, with 9 bases between the two ends. CDR3 sequence reads: CASSLRESNYGYTF. CDR3 nucleotides: TGTGCCAGCAGTTTACGGGAATCAAACTATGGCTACACCTTC.

V usage is TRBV12-3 or TRBV12-4 and J usage is TRBJ2-5; 7 nucleotides agree with TRBD2. J lost 3 bases, V lost 7 bases, and 5 bases had no gene match. The CDR3 has 13 residues. The CDR3 protein is CASTKGLEETQYF. The CDR3 nucleotides are TGTGCCAGCACCAAAGGACTAGAAGAGACCCAGTACTTC.

This chain's CDR3 is CASSLGRFGGYTF. Written as DNA, the CDR3 is TGTGCCAGCAGTTTGGGCAGGTTCGGTGGCTACACCTTC. The V call is TRBV27, the J call TRBJ1-2, with unresolved D. The CDR3 runs to 13 residues. Germline CDR1 reads MNHEY; CDR2 reads SMNVEV (reference sequence). V shed 3 bases and J shed 7 bases, with 12 bases lying between them.

This chain uses TRBV5-8 with TRBJ1-4; 10 bases line up with TRBD1. The germline CDR1 and CDR2 sequences are SGHTS and YDEGEE. CDR3 length: 16 amino acids. V was pared by 4 bases and J by 0 bases, with 3 bases of the junction left unmatched. The CDR3 protein is CASSTGQGPTNEKLFF. CDR3 nucleotides: TGTGCCAGCAGCACGGGACAGGGGCCAACTAATGAAAAACTGTTTTTT.

This clone was observed a few times. CDR3 amino acids: CASSYTGGVNTEAFF. CDR3 in DNA: TGTGCCAGCAGTTACACAGGAGGGGTGAACACTGAAGCTTTCTTT. The rearrangement links TRBV6-5 to TRBJ1-1; D might be TRBD1 (5 bases). Looked up from germline, CDR1 is MNHEY and CDR2 is SVGAGI. There are 15 residues in the CDR3. V shed 2 bases and J shed 0 bases, with 10 bases lying between them.

The rearrangement links TRBV5-4 to TRBJ2-3; 13 bases agree with TRBD2. From germline, CDR1 is SGHNT and CDR2 YYREEE (reference sequence). CDR3 length: 17 residues. The junction had 1 base not matched to a gene; V was cut back by 0 bases and J by 0 bases. Here the CDR3 reads CASSLEGLAGSTDTQYF. The CDR3 region has the DNA TGTGCCAGCAGCTTGGAGGGACTAGCGGGGAGCACAGATACGCAGTATTTT.

Only one count was recorded for this clone. The chain recombines TRBV7-6 with TRBJ1-4; D not resolved. V lost 6 bases and J 5 bases, leaving 10 bases between the germline ends. Germline V CDR1 and CDR2: SGHVS, FNYEAQ. The CDR3 is 13 amino acids. The CDR3 DNA is TGTGCCAGCAGTCCCGCGGGAAATGAAAAACTGTTTTTT. This sequence encodes CASSPAGNEKLFF.

The chain carries TRBV18 and TRBJ1-4, with unresolved D. CDR3 length equals 14 residues. Trimming removed 4 bases at V and 3 bases at J, with 9 bases between. The V gene's germline CDR1 is KGHSH and CDR2 LQKENI. DNA for the CDR3: TGTGCCAGCTCACGAATGGAGTCTAATGAAAAACTGTTTTTT. Protein product: CASSRMESNEKLFF.